A single sample gave rise to the 10 T cell receptor beta chains below, sequenced in a study of T cell repertoires in cytomegalovirus infection. TCRdb processed the reads anew with MiXCR; each CDR3 protein has one entry. The sample has fewer than 550,000 distinct CDR3 sequences, approximately 30% seen once; the top ten hold around 15%. The sequenced sample consisted of PBMCs. The receptors were gathered from a human donor in good health (CMV status not recorded). Some clones in this sample may be carry-over from other donors' samples.

A note on this clonotype: No conserved phenylalanine or tryptophan ends this CDR3, so it is likely a read error. This sequence joins TRBV5-5 and TRBJ1-2, with D possibly TRBD1 on 6 matching bases. Trimming took 5 bases from V and 4 from J, leaving 15 bases between them. Looked up from germline, CDR1 is SGHKS and CDR2 is YYEKEE (reference sequence). The CDR3 runs 14 residues. In DNA, the CDR3 is TGTGCCAGCAGTCCGGACAGTGGGGGCTATGGCTACACCTGC. Translating gives CASSPDSGGYGYTC.

This clonotype occurred many times. V and J are TRBV19 and TRBJ2-1, with D possibly TRBD2 on 5 matching bases. The CDR3 extends over 13 amino acids. The germline CDR1 and CDR2 sequences are LNHDA and SQIVND (reference sequence). V lost 7 bases and J lost 5, with 12 bases in between. In DNA form, the CDR3 reads TGTGCCAGTATAGGAGGACCAAACAATGAGCAGTTCTTC. This gives the protein CASIGGPNNEQFF.

The chain carries TRBV7-2 and TRBJ2-4; D possibly corresponds to TRBD2 (5 bases). Germline V gene lookup returns CDR1 SGHTA and CDR2 FQGNSA. CDR3 length: 14 residues. Trimming pared 2 bases from V and 6 bases from J, leaving 11 bases between. CDR3 in DNA: TGTGCCAGCAGCTTACGAGGGTTCGTAAACATTCAGTACTTC. Its translation is CASSLRGFVNIQYF.

This clonotype came up a few times. V gene TRBV5-8 combines with J gene TRBJ2-2; D unresolved. There are 14 residues in the CDR3. Trimming pared 8 bases from V and 7 bases from J, leaving 18 bases between. Germline CDR1 reads SGHTS; CDR2 reads YDEGEE. Written as DNA, the CDR3 is TGTGCCAGTAAAAAACTTGGGTCCGGCGGGGAGCTGTTTTTT. Translated, it gives CASKKLGSGGELFF.

This clonotype was recorded a few times. The chain joins TRBV12-3 or TRBV12-4 to TRBJ1-5; D possibly corresponds to TRBD1 (6 bases). V lost 5 bases and J lost 7, with 9 bases in between. The CDR3 sequence is 12 residues long. The CDR3 coding sequence is TGTGCCAGCAGTCGGGGGCGCCAGCCCCAGCATTTT. Its translation is CASSRGRQPQHF.

In regard to this clonotype: This may be a read error, as it is one base from a much larger clone. This likely comes from a read error, as the CDR3 has no conserved phenylalanine or tryptophan at its end. For the CDR3, the DNA is TGTGCCAGCACCCTGGCCCAAGACAATGAGCAGTTCTTA. Encoded protein: CASTLAQDNEQFL. The chain is built from TRBV7-8 and TRBJ2-1; D gene unclear. Germline CDR1 is SGHVS and CDR2 is FQNEAQ. This CDR3 contains 13 residues. The germline V and J ends were trimmed by 7 bases and 5 bases, with 12 bases remaining between them.

This clonotype was detected only a few times. The chain carries TRBV28 and TRBJ1-4; D not resolved. The CDR3 extends over 11 amino acids. The germline V gene encodes CDR1 MDHEN and CDR2 SYDVKM. The germline V and J ends were trimmed by 7 bases and 8 bases, with 8 bases remaining between them. CDR3 coding DNA: TGTGCCAGCAAAATGAGGGAAAAACTGTTTTTT. Its translation is CASKMREKLFF.

This clonotype showed up many times. The chain combines TRBV7-2 with TRBJ2-3; a weak D match, TRBD2 (6 bases). V was shortened by 3 bases and J by 5 bases, with 12 bases between the two germline ends. The V gene's germline CDR1 is SGHTA and CDR2 FQGNSA. The CDR3 has 14 residues. This CDR3 reads CASSLAGFGDTQYF. The CDR3 DNA reads as TGTGCCAGCAGCTTGGCGGGGTTCGGAGATACGCAGTATTTT.

To note about this clonotype: The conserved closing phenylalanine or tryptophan is absent in this CDR3, likely reflecting a read error. This chain connects TRBV12-3 or TRBV12-4 to TRBJ2-1; no definite D call. The V and J ends lost 6 bases and 9 bases respectively, with 12 bases between them. The CDR3 has 12 residues. The CDR3 region is CASSRSSSEQFC. DNA of the CDR3: TGTGCCAGCAGCAGATCCTCCAGTGAGCAGTTCTGC.

As for this clonotype: A clone one base away is much larger, so this may be a read error. The gene calls are TRBV11-2 and TRBJ2-1; TRBD2 aligns across 10 bases. This CDR3 contains 13 residues. The germline CDR1 and CDR2 sequences are SGHAT and FQNNGV. The CDR3: CDSSGGDYNEQFF. CDR3 nucleotides: TGTGACAGCAGCGGGGGGGACTACAATGAGCAGTTCTTC.